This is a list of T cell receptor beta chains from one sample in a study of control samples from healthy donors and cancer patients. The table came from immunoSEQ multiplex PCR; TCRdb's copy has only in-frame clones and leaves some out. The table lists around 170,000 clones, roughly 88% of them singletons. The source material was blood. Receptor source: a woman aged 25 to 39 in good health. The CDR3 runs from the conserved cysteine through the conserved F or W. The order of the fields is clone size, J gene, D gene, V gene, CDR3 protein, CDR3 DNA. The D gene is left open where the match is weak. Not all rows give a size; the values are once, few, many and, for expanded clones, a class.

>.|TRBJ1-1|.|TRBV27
CASSLSGRNTEAFF
TGTGCCAGCAGTTTATCTGGCAGGAACACTGAAGCTTTCTTT
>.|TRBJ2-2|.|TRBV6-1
CASSELGTVELFF
TGTGCCAGCAGTGAATTAGGTACAGTGGAGCTGTTTTTT
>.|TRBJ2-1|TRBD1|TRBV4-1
CASSQAGDRVNEQFF
TGCGCCAGCAGCCAAGCCGGGGACAGGGTAAATGAGCAGTTCTTC
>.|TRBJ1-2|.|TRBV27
CASRSPRGYTF
TGTGCCAGCAGATCACCTAGGGGCTACACCTTC
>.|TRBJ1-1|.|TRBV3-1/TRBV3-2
CASSQGTVMNTEAFF
TGTGCCAGCAGCCAAGGGACAGTAATGAACACTGAAGCTTTCTTT
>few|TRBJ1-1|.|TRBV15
CATSRGTRRGQNTEAFF
TGTGCCACCAGCAGAGGGACTAGGAGGGGTCAGAACACTGAAGCTTTCTTT
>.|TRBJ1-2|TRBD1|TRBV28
CASSLGGGGSGYTF
TGTGCCAGCAGTTTAGGTGGAGGGGGCAGCGGCTACACCTTC
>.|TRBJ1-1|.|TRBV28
CASSLAGAGAFF
TGTGCCAGCAGTTTGGCTGGGGCGGGTGCTTTCTTT
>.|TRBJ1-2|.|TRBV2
CASRGAWGTEGNYGYTF
TGTGCCAGCAGGGGGGCTTGGGGAACCGAAGGAAACTATGGCTACACCTTC
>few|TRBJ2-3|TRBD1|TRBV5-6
CASSGTGEKVTDTQYF
TGTGCCAGCAGCGGGACAGGGGAAAAGGTGACAGATACGCAGTATTTT
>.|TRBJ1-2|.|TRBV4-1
CASSQEGAGIVNGYTF
TGCGCCAGCAGCCAAGAGGGGGCAGGAATTGTTAATGGCTACACCTTC
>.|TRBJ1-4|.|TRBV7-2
CASSLAMPGEKLFF
TGTGCCAGCAGCTTAGCTATGCCTGGGGAAAAACTGTTTTTT
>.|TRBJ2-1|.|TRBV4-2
CASSQERTSHEQFF
TGTGCCAGCAGCCAAGAACGAACTAGTCATGAGCAGTTCTTC
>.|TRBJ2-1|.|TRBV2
CASSDVSGEQFF
TGTGCCAGCAGTGACGTGAGCGGCGAGCAGTTCTTC
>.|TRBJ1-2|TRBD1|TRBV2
CASRAWTGRDYYGYTF
TGTGCCAGCAGGGCATGGACAGGGCGTGATTACTATGGCTACACCTTC
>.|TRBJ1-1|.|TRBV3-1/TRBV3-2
CASSSHPNTEAFF
TGTGCCAGCAGCTCTCACCCGAACACTGAAGCTTTCTTT
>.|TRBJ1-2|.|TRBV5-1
CASSPSENYGYTF
TGCGCCAGCAGCCCCTCGGAGAACTATGGCTACACCTTC
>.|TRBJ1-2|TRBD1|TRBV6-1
CASSEEAGTGRNYGYTF
TGTGCCAGCAGTGAAGAGGCGGGGACAGGGAGGAACTATGGCTACACCTTC
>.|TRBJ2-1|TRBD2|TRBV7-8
CASSLTGLGYNEQFF
TGTGCCAGCAGCTTGACGGGACTAGGATACAATGAGCAGTTCTTC
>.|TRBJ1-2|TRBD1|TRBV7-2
CASSLGGTGALYYGYTF
TGTGCCAGCAGCTTAGGGGGGACAGGGGCTTTATACTATGGCTACACCTTC
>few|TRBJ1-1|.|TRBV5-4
CASSPTMDEAFF
TGTGCCAGCAGCCCCACTATGGATGAAGCTTTCTTT
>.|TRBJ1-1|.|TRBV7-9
CASSFGTEAFF
TGTGCCAGCAGCTTTGGGACTGAAGCTTTCTTT
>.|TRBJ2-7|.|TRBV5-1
CASSYDRGGYEQYF
TGCGCCAGCAGTTATGACAGGGGAGGGTACGAGCAGTACTTC
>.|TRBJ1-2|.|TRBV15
CATSSRPDGGYYGYTF
TGTGCCACCAGCTCACGACCCGATGGGGGTTACTATGGCTACACCTTC
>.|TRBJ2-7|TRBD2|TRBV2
CASKTSDSYEQYF
TGTGCCAGCAAAACTAGCGACTCCTACGAGCAGTACTTC
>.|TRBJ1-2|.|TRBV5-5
CASSLVADPNYGYTF
TGTGCCAGCAGCTTGGTGGCCGATCCGAACTATGGCTACACCTTC
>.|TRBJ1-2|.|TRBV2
CASSETPVSGYTF
TGTGCCAGCAGTGAAACCCCAGTCTCTGGCTACACCTTC
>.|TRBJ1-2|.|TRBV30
CAWRDGGTYGYTF
TGTGCCTGGCGGGACGGAGGAACCTATGGCTACACCTTC
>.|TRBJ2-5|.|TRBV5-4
CASSLGVGLETQYF
TGTGCCAGCAGCTTGGGTGTGGGCTTAGAGACCCAGTACTTC
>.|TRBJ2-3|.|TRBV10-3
CAISGEAPDTQYF
TGTGCCATCAGTGGGGAAGCCCCAGATACGCAGTATTTT
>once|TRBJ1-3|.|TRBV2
CASSATGNTIYF
TGTGCCAGCAGTGCTACCGGAAACACCATATATTTT
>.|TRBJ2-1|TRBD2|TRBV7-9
CASTPASGNNNEQFF
TGTGCCAGCACCCCGGCTAGCGGGAACAACAATGAGCAGTTCTTC
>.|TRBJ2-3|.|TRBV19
CASSNDGYTQYF
TGTGCCAGTAGTAATGATGGGTATACGCAGTATTTT
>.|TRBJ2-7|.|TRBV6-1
CASSEGNYEQYF
TGTGCCAGCAGTGAAGGAAATTACGAGCAGTACTTC
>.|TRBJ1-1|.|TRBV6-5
CASSSGAGFTEAFF
TGTGCCAGCAGTTCAGGGGCCGGGTTCACTGAAGCTTTCTTT
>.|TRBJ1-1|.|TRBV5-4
CASSFALTVFF
TGTGCCAGCAGCTTCGCCCTAACGGTCTTCTTT
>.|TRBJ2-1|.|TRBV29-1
CSVESPSRAYNEQFF
TGCAGCGTTGAATCGCCTAGCAGGGCCTACAATGAGCAGTTCTTC
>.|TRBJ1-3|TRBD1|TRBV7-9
CASSPTGGRGNTIYF
TGTGCCAGCAGCCCTACAGGGGGAAGAGGAAACACCATATATTTT
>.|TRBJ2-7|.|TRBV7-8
CASSLYRASSYEQYF
TGTGCCAGCAGCTTATACCGGGCCAGCTCCTACGAGCAGTACTTC
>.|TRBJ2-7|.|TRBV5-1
CASSFSGRGSSYEQYF
TGCGCCAGCAGCTTCAGTGGTCGGGGAAGCTCCTACGAGCAGTACTTC
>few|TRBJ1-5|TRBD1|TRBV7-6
CASSLGQGGQPQHF
TGTGCCAGCAGCTTAGGACAGGGGGGTCAGCCCCAGCATTTT
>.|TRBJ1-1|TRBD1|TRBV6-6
CASTLRGTGPNTEAFF
TGTGCCAGCACCCTAAGGGGGACAGGACCGAACACTGAAGCTTTCTTT
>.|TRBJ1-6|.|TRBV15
CATSRDSPNRVNSPLHF
TGTGCCACCAGCAGAGATTCCCCTAACAGAGTTAATTCACCCCTCCACTTT
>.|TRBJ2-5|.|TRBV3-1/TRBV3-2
CASSHPTSRGETQYF
TGTGCCAGCAGCCACCCCACTAGTCGCGGGGAGACCCAGTACTTC
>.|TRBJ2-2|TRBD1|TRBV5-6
CASSLGDREVTGELFF
TGTGCCAGCAGCTTGGGGGACAGGGAGGTCACCGGGGAGCTGTTTTTT
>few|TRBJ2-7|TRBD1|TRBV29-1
CSVGDSTGDEQYF
TGCAGCGTCGGGGACAGTACGGGCGACGAGCAGTACTTC
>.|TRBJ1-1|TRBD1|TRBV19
CASSYRPGQSNTEAFF
TGTGCCAGTAGTTACCGACCGGGACAGTCGAACACTGAAGCTTTCTTT
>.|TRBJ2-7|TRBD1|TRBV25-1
CASSGGQGASYEQYF
TGTGCCAGCAGTGGGGGACAGGGGGCCTCCTACGAGCAGTACTTC
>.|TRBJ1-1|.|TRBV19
CASSMGSGILGNTEAFF
TGTGCCAGTAGTATGGGTTCAGGGATTTTAGGGAACACTGAAGCTTTCTTT